This T cell receptor beta chain was captured in a study of cytomegalovirus exposure and HLA in healthy donors listed by TCRdb under 2017. Notes on the research overall: According to a later analysis, the 120 or so validation repertoires were produced on the same platform as the 666 repertoires of the first cohort. The study was designed to test whether signatures of past pathogen exposure could be identified by cataloging public T cell receptors. A separate validation cohort of roughly 110 different subjects was used in addition to the approximately 640-subject first cohort. High-throughput TCR immunosequencing, statistical association of individual TCRs with disease status, and machine learning were combined to predict cytomegalovirus infection status.

Library creation used the immunoSEQ multiplex PCR assay. From the authors' description of their analysis: A statistical classification framework was built to diagnose cytomegalovirus status from the catalog of TCR beta chain sequences. TCRdb took this table from immuneACCESS and kept in-frame rearrangements with V and J called. Such tables lack part of the clones; where checked against another copy, unresolved V genes explain under half of the gap, and the rest is unexplained. The DNA gave D and trimming, while V, J and clone size come from that table. Counted in this sample were under 200,000 clones; approximately 86% of them appeared once. 2% to 2.5% of the sample lies in the top ten. Broader findings and caveats from the paper: A later analysis found that TCRs clustered in the first cohort also tended to co-occur in the 120 or so validation repertoires, with approximately 93% of cluster scores above 0. Three of the identified cytomegalovirus-associated TCR beta chains were confirmed in vitro to be specific for cytomegalovirus antigens. The authors suggested that the approach could potentially be extended to other disease states and immunological phenotypes. The classifier was reported to diagnose cytomegalovirus status with high specificity and sensitivity in both the original and validation cohorts. The study listed 150 to 200 TCR beta chains as associated with cytomegalovirus. Most TCR sequences were observed very rarely across donors, whereas some public TCRs were present in many individuals. A later analysis had no HLA typing for the validation cohort, so co-occurrence there was scored across all 110 or so repertoires.

For this clone: The specificity of this receptor is unknown. One base away there is no much larger clone; base qualities are not given.

The donors belonged to the validation cohort of roughly 120 subjects, which was separate from the approximately 700-subject first cohort. The germline V gene supplies CDR1 LGHNT and CDR2 FRNRAP. The germline V and J ends show losses of 3 bases and 0 bases respectively, and no gene match explains 6 bases of the junction. The CDR3 contains 17 residues, cysteine and phenylalanine counted. The DNA shown is the 51-base CDR3, in frame from base 1. The receptor was isolated from a woman between 18 and 29 years old in good health and CMV-seronegative. Sequenced material: PBMCs. The sequence links TRBV12-5 to TRBJ1-5, with 9 bases in between that match TRBD1. For the CDR3, the sequence is CASGFGQGSFSNQPQHF. The DNA sequence reads TGTGCTAGTGGTTTCGGACAGGGGTCCTTTAGCAATCAGCCCCAGCATTTT.